The present T cell receptor beta chain was sequenced within a study of T cells in tuberculosis. Study results and caveats: GEM motif frequencies gave around 70% accuracy; the GMM repertoire gave roughly 90%. Smaller alpha distances in active tuberculosis partly reflected shorter CDR3-alpha lengths.

About this clone itself: No antigen is known for it.

Sequenced by immunoSEQ multiplex PCR; TCRdb stores in-frame clones only, minus some. The table shows 25,000 to 35,000 clones, with roughly 94% occurring only once. The TCR originated in a donor aged 10-30 years with latent tuberculosis or without tuberculosis infection. Input material: PBMCs.

DNA for the CDR3: TGTGCCAGCAGTCCTGGGCCGGTCTATGGCTACACCTTC. Translation gives CASSPGPVYGYTF. V is TRBV7-8 and J is TRBJ1-2; D not resolved. Germline V gene sequence: CDR1 SGHVS, CDR2 FQNEAQ. The V end was cut by 6 bases, the J end by 4 bases, with 12 bases between. The CDR3 length is 13 residues.